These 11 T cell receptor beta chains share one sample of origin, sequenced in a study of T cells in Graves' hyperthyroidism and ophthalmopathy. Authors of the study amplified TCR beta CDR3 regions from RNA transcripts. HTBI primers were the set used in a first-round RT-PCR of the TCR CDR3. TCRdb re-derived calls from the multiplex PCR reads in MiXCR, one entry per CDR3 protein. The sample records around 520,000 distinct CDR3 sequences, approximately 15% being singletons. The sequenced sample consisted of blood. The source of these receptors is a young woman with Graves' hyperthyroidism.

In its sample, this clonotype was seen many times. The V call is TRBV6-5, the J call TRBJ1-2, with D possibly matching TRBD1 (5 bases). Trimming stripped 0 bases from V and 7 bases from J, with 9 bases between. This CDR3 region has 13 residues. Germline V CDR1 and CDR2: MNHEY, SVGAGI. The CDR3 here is CASSYSQGSGYTF. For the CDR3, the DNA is TGTGCCAGCAGTTACTCGCAGGGTTCTGGCTACACCTTC.

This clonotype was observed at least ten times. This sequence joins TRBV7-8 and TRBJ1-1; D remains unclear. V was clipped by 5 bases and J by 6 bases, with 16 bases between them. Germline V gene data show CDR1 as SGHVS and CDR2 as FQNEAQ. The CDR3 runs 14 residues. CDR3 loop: CASSSEFSVAEAFF. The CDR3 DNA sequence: TGTGCCAGCAGCAGTGAATTCTCGGTAGCTGAAGCTTTCTTT.

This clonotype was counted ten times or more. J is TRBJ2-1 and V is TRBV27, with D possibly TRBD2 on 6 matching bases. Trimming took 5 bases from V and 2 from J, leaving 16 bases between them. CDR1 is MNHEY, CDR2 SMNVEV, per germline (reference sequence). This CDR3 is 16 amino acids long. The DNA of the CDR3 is TGTGCCAGCAGTCCGTTGGCGGGACCGACCTACAATGAGCAGTTCTTC. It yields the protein CASSPLAGPTYNEQFF.

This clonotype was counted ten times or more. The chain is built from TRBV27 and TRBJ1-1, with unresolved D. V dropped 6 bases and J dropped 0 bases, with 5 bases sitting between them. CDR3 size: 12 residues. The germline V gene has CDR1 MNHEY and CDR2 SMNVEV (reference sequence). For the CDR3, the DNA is TGTGCCAGCAGGAGGGTGAACACTGAAGCTTTCTTT. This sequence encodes CASRRVNTEAFF.

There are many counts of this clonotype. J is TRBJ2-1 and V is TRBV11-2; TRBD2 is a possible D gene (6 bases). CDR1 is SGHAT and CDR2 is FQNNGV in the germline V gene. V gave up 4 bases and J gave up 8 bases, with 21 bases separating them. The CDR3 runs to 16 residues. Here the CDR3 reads CASSSPLGGVADEQFF. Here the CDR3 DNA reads TGTGCCAGCAGCTCCCCTCTCGGGGGAGTTGCAGATGAGCAGTTCTTC.

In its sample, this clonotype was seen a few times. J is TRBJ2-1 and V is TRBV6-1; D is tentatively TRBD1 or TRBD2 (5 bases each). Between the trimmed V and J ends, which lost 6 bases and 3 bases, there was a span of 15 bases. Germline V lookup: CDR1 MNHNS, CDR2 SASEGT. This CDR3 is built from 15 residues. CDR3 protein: CASSPAGTSYNEQFF. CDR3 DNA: TGTGCCAGCAGCCCCGCAGGGACCAGCTACAATGAGCAGTTCTTC.

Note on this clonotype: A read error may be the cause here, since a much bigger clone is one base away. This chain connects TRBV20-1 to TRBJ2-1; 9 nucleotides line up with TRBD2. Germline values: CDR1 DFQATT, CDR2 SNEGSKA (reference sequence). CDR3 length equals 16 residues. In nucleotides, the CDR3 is TGCAGTGCTAGAGATCGGGCGGGAGGGCACTACAATGGGCAGTTCTTC. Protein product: CSARDRAGGHYNGQFF.

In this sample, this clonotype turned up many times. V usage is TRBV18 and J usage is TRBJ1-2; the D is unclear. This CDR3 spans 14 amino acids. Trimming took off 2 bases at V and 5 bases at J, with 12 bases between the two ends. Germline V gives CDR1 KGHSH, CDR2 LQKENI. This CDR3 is CASSPIADTYGYTF. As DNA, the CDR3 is TGTGCCAGCTCACCAATAGCAGACACTTATGGCTACACCTTC.

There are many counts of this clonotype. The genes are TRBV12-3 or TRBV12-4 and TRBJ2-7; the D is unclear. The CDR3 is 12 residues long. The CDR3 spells CASSLGSYEQYV. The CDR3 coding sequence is TGTGCCAGCAGCTTAGGCTCCTACGAGCAGTACGTC.

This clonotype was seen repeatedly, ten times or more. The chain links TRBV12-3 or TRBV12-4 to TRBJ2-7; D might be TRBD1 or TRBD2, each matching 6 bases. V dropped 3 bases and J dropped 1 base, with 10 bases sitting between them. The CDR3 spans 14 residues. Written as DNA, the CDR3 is TGTGCCAGCAGTTTGGGGGGCCGATCCTACGAGCAGTACGTC. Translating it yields CASSLGGRSYEQYV.

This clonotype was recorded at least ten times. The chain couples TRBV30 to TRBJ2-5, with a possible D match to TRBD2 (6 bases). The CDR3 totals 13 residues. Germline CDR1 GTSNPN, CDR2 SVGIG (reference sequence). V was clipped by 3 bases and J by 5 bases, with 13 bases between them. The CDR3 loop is CAWRLGRLETQYF. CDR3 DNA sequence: TGTGCCTGGAGGCTTGGGAGGCTGGAGACCCAGTACTTC.